What follows are 18 T cell receptor beta chains derived from one specimen sequenced in a study of monozygotic twins with inflammatory bowel disease. TCRdb reworked the 5' RACE reads into one entry per CDR3 protein, no DNA. The table counts 150,000 to 200,000 distinct CDR3 sequences; approximately 3% lies in the top ten. The sequencing input was blood. These receptors originate from a human donor with ulcerative colitis or Crohn's disease, or a healthy co-twin of an affected twin (not recorded which).

The chain links TRBV11-3 to TRBJ2-5; TCRdb returns TRBD2, unconfirmable since there is no DNA. Germline loops: CDR1 SGHNT, CDR2 YENEEA. The CDR3 totals 18 residues. The CDR3 region is CASSRLAGEVKLQETQYF.

The chain carries TRBV29-1 and TRBJ2-1; lacking DNA, the TRBD1 call made by TCRdb goes unchecked. The CDR3 spans 15 residues. Germline CDR1 is SQVTM and CDR2 is ANQGSEA. The CDR3 region is CSVDPWTGPGNEQFF.

This rearrangement joins TRBV27 to TRBJ2-7. This CDR3 contains 13 residues. Looked up from germline, CDR1 is MNHEY and CDR2 is SMNVEV (reference sequence). The CDR3 spells CASSLRVTYEQYF.

The chain joins TRBV10-3 to TRBJ2-2. The CDR3 consists of 12 residues. Germline CDR1 and CDR2: ENHRY and SYGVKD. This CDR3 reads CAITMNTGELFF.

The chain links TRBV5-6 to TRBJ1-5. The CDR3 is 12 residues long. CDR1 SGHDT and CDR2 YYEEEE come from the germline V gene. The CDR3 protein is CASSLQRAPQHF.

This chain connects TRBV30 to TRBJ2-7; as DNA is missing, the TRBD2 call by TCRdb cannot be tested. Germline loops: CDR1 GTSNPN, CDR2 SVGIG (reference sequence). The CDR3 totals 14 residues. The CDR3 spells CAWSVLAGAYEQYF. The full variable domain, in which reference TRBV30 and TRBJ2-7 provide the parts outside the CDR3, is SQTIHQWPATLVQPVGSPLSLECTVEGTSNPNLYWYRQAAGRGLQLLFYSVGIGQISSEVPQNLSASRPQDRQFILSSKKLLLSDSGFYLCAWSVLAGAYEQYFGPGTRLTVT.

The gene calls are TRBV12-3 or TRBV12-4 and TRBJ2-7; absent DNA, TCRdb's TRBD1 call cannot be checked. The length of the CDR3 is 13 residues. This chain's CDR3 is CASSLSPEYEQYF.

The genes are TRBV4-2 and TRBJ2-3; checking the TCRdb D call of TRBD1 is not possible without DNA. Germline CDR1 and CDR2: LGHNA and YNFKEQ. The CDR3 is 17 amino acids. The CDR3 is CASSQLRDHHSTDTQYF.

The chain combines TRBV29-1 with TRBJ2-7; the D call from TCRdb, TRBD2, cannot be confirmed without DNA. There are 14 residues in the CDR3. Germline-derived CDR1 and CDR2 are SQVTM and ANQGSEA. Here the CDR3 reads CSVDTSGSSYEQYF.

This chain joins TRBV5-1 and TRBJ2-1; no DNA is available, so the TRBD1 call from TCRdb remains unchecked. The CDR3 has 15 amino acids. CDR1 and CDR2 (germline): SGHRS, YFSETQ. This chain's CDR3 is CASSPGARYYNEQFF.

The chain couples TRBV5-4 to TRBJ1-2; TCRdb calls TRBD1, which cannot be checked without DNA. The CDR3 extends over 13 amino acids. The germline V gene encodes CDR1 SGHNT and CDR2 YYREEE (reference sequence). The CDR3 sequence: CASSLLGDYGYTF.

The rearrangement links TRBV10-2 to TRBJ2-7. Germline-derived CDR1 and CDR2 are WSHSY and SAAADI. CDR3 length: 16 residues. CDR3 residues: CASSESLLIPPYEQYF.

The chain recombines TRBV6-1 with TRBJ2-7; without DNA, the TCRdb call of TRBD1 cannot be checked. In germline, CDR1 is MNHNS, CDR2 SASEGT. The CDR3 has 15 residues. CDR3 region: CASSDPGGLSYEQYF.

The chain is built from TRBV24-1 and TRBJ2-3; TCRdb designates TRBD1, a call that cannot be tested without DNA. CDR1 KGHDR and CDR2 SFDVKD come from the germline V gene. CDR3 size: 17 residues. The CDR3 reads CATSDSTGTGNTDTQYF.

This chain links TRBV4-1 with TRBJ2-7; TCRdb selects TRBD1, and the lack of DNA leaves this call unchecked. Germline V lookup: CDR1 MGHRA, CDR2 YSYEKL. The CDR3 is 14 residues long. CDR3: CASSQGTGIYEQYF.

The chain links TRBV11-2 to TRBJ2-1; TCRdb's D gene call, TRBD2, goes unchecked for lack of DNA. CDR3 size: 17 residues. In germline, CDR1 is SGHAT, CDR2 FQNNGV. CDR3 in amino acids: CASSLDGLGEWYNEQFF.

The V and J genes are TRBV3-1 and TRBJ2-2. Germline CDR1 is LGHDT and CDR2 is YNNKEL (reference sequence). The CDR3 is 15 amino acids. The CDR3 reads CASSRDLARTGELFF.

The V and J genes are TRBV20-1 and TRBJ2-1; TCRdb gives TRBD1 as the D gene, but with no DNA this cannot be confirmed. This CDR3 contains 15 residues. Germline V CDR1 and CDR2: DFQATT, SNEGSKA (reference sequence). The CDR3 protein is CSYTSLSARGHEQFF.